This entry lists 4 T cell receptor beta chains sequenced from one sample in a study of OX40 agonist ivuxolimab in advanced cancers. Generated by immunoSEQ multiplex PCR, the TCRdb table keeps only in-frame clones and is missing some. The table lists approximately 63,000 clones, around 91% of them singletons. Sample: CD4+ or CD8+ T cells sorted from blood, taken in a trial of the OX40 agonist ivuxolimab. The receptors originated from an adult with an advanced solid tumor such as melanoma, head and neck, liver or kidney cancer.

A single count supports this clone. The chain uses TRBV7-9 and TRBJ1-5; D remains ambiguous. The CDR3 has 13 residues. The germline V gene has CDR1 SEHNR and CDR2 FQNEAQ (reference sequence). V gave up 5 bases and J gave up 5 bases, with 10 bases separating them. CDR3 sequence reads: CASSPDGYQPQHF. The CDR3 DNA sequence: TGTGCCAGCAGCCCGGACGGATATCAGCCCCAGCATTTT.

V usage is TRBV5-6 and J usage is TRBJ1-1; no reliable D call. The ends were cut back, 6 bases at V and 1 base at J, with 10 bases in the middle. From germline, CDR1 is SGHDT and CDR2 YYEEEE. The CDR3 consists of 13 residues. The CDR3 DNA reads TGTGCCAGCAAACTAGGACCGAACACTGAAGCTTTCTTT. This encodes CASKLGPNTEAFF. Full variable domain (rest looked up from reference TRBV5-6 and TRBJ1-1): DAGVTQSPTHLIKTRGQQVTLRCSPKSGHDTVSWYQQALGQGPQFIFQYYEEEERQRGNFPDRFSGHQFPNYSSELNVNALLLGDSALYLCASKLGPNTEAFFGQGTRLTVV.

The rearrangement joins TRBV25-1 to TRBJ2-2, with D tentatively TRBD2 (6 bases). The length of the CDR3 is 15 residues. The V gene lost 7 bases and the J gene lost 2 bases, with 14 bases spanning the gap. Germline-derived CDR1 and CDR2 are MGHDK and SYGVNS. The CDR3 DNA sequence: TGTGCCAGCACCCCGGGAGCAGGAAACACCGGGGAGCTGTTTTTT. It codes for CASTPGAGNTGELFF.

V is TRBV9 and J is TRBJ2-1; D is undetermined. V lost 0 bases to trimming and J lost 9 bases, with 13 bases between them. Looked up from germline, CDR1 is SGDLS and CDR2 is YYNGEE. The CDR3 is made up of 14 amino acids. CDR3 DNA sequence: TGTGCCAGCAGCGTAGACTGGGGTGTAGGTGAGCAGTTCTTC. Translating gives CASSVDWGVGEQFF.